One sample yielded the 28 T cell receptor beta chains listed below, sequenced in a study of CD8 T cells in ankylosing spondylitis. Study-level points and caveats: One TCR beta motif, made up of 7 or 8 highly homologous variants, appeared characteristic of ankylosing spondylitis blood.

TCRdb redid the calling of the 5' RACE reads with MiXCR, one entry per CDR3 protein. This sample has about 540,000 distinct CDR3 sequences, with roughly 12% found just once. These receptors lack a known antigen. Sequences were obtained from blood, either unsorted or a sorted T cell fraction (not recorded which). The receptors were sampled from a male donor with ankylosing spondylitis.

This clonotype was observed a few times. The chain joins TRBV27 to TRBJ1-1, with 12 bases lining up with TRBD1. Germline CDR1 reads MNHEY; CDR2 reads SMNVEV (reference sequence). The CDR3 is 17 amino acids. The V gene end was trimmed by 1 base and the J gene end by 1 base; junction bases not matched to a gene: 4. Here the CDR3 DNA reads TGTGCCAGCAGTTTATGGGGGACAGGGGGCTCGAACACTGAAGCTTTCTTT. Protein: CASSLWGTGGSNTEAFF.

The CDR3 here is CASSFVSSPGANVLTF. Here the CDR3 DNA reads TGCGCCAGCAGTTTCGTGAGTTCTCCTGGGGCCAACGTCCTGACTTTC. V gene TRBV5-1 combines with J gene TRBJ2-6; no clear D. Germline V gene data show CDR1 as SGHRS and CDR2 as YFSETQ. The CDR3 extends over 16 amino acids. V was cut by 5 bases and J by 2 bases, with 14 bases left in between.

This chain joins TRBV5-6 and TRBJ2-7; TRBD1 matches 8 bases. The CDR3 extends over 12 amino acids. Per the germline V gene, CDR1 is SGHDT and CDR2 is YYEEEE. Unmatched junction bases numbered 3, after V lost 5 bases and J lost 5 bases. The CDR3 sequence is CASRTGADEQYF. The CDR3 DNA reads TGTGCCAGCAGGACAGGGGCCGACGAGCAGTACTTC. Full variable domain (rest looked up from reference TRBV5-6 and TRBJ2-7): DAGVTQSPTHLIKTRGQQVTLRCSPKSGHDTVSWYQQALGQGPQFIFQYYEEEERQRGNFPDRFSGHQFPNYSSELNVNALLLGDSALYLCASRTGADEQYFGPGTRLTVT.

This clonotype was seen only a few times. The V gene is TRBV20-1, the J gene TRBJ1-4, with D maybe TRBD1 (6 bases). The CDR3 totals 14 residues. Trimming cost V 0 bases and J 5 bases, with 10 bases left between them. Germline V CDR1 and CDR2: DFQATT, SNEGSKA (reference sequence). CDR3 coding DNA: TGCAGTGCTAGAGAAAGGGGGAGGAATGAAAAACTGTTTTTT. This sequence encodes CSARERGRNEKLFF.

Only a few counts were recorded for this clonotype. This chain joins TRBV10-1 and TRBJ2-5, with 10 positions matching TRBD1. The CDR3 is 15 residues long. Trimming at V came to 10 bases and at J to 2 bases, leaving 10 bases not matched to a gene. Germline assignment: CDR1 WNHNN and CDR2 SYGVQD (reference sequence). The CDR3 region has the DNA TGCGCCAACCAAGGGACAGGGGTTAAGCAAGAGACCCAGTACTTC. Protein product: CANQGTGVKQETQYF.

This clonotype has a handful of counts. The chain carries TRBV10-3 and TRBJ1-3; TRBD1 might be the D (5 bases). In germline, CDR1 is ENHRY, CDR2 SYGVKD. Trimming left V 3 bases short and J 0 bases short, with 15 bases between. The CDR3 has 17 residues. The DNA for the CDR3 is TGTGCCATCAGTGAAGTCCTGGTGAGGGGCTCTGGAAACACCATATATTTT. It specifies CAISEVLVRGSGNTIYF.

This clonotype turned up a few times. The V gene is TRBV11-1, the J gene TRBJ1-1, with D possibly TRBD1 on 5 matching bases. The CDR3 totals 15 residues. Germline assignment: CDR1 SGHAT and CDR2 FQDESV (reference sequence). The V end was cut by 1 base, the J end by 3 bases, with 12 bases between. CDR3 region: CASSLVGEPDTEAFF. For the CDR3, the DNA is TGTGCCAGCAGCTTAGTGGGGGAGCCGGACACTGAAGCTTTCTTT.

This clonotype was counted between two and nine times. This chain joins TRBV6-4 and TRBJ2-1, with 10 bases matching TRBD2. There are 15 residues in the CDR3. V was clipped by 6 bases and J by 4 bases; unmatched bases: 6. The germline V gene has CDR1 MRHNA and CDR2 SNTAGT. The CDR3 DNA follows: TGTGCCAGCAGCAGAACTAGCGGGGAATACAATGAGCAGTTCTTC. This translates into CASSRTSGEYNEQFF.

This clonotype has just a few counts. The chain joins TRBV24-1 to TRBJ1-2, with D tentatively TRBD1 (5 bases). CDR1 and CDR2 from the germline V gene are KGHDR and SFDVKD. This CDR3 is 13 amino acids long. Trimming removed 6 bases at V and 14 bases at J, with 21 bases between. The CDR3 loop reads CATSLGATPRKTF. CDR3 DNA sequence: TGTGCCACCAGTTTAGGGGCCACTCCTCGCAAAACCTTC.

This chain uses TRBV27 with TRBJ2-1; 7 bases align to TRBD2. This CDR3 region has 14 residues. V shed 3 bases and J 10 bases; nucleotides not matched to a gene: 9. From germline, CDR1 is MNHEY and CDR2 SMNVEV (reference sequence). The CDR3 loop is CASSFATSILEQFF. Written as DNA, the CDR3 is TGTGCCAGCAGTTTCGCGACTAGCATTTTAGAGCAGTTCTTC.

V usage is TRBV7-9 and J usage is TRBJ2-7, with no clear D. This CDR3 is 11 amino acids long. Per germline, CDR1 SEHNR and CDR2 FQNEAQ (reference sequence). Trimming took off 5 bases at V and 5 bases at J, with 7 bases between the two ends. CDR3 protein: CASSTNHEQYF. CDR3 DNA: TGTGCCAGCAGCACCAACCACGAGCAGTACTTC.

DNA for the CDR3: TGCGCCAGCAGCGCGAGTCTAGGAGCGGGAACCTACGAGCAGTACTTC. It yields the protein CASSASLGAGTYEQYF. This chain uses TRBV5-1 with TRBJ2-7, with TRBD2 matching 7 bases. V gave up 4 bases and J gave up 2 bases; unmatched junction bases: 12. The CDR3 loop spans 16 amino acids. Germline assignment: CDR1 SGHRS and CDR2 YFSETQ.

This clonotype has at least ten counts. The V call is TRBV29-1, the J call TRBJ2-7, with D tentatively TRBD2 (5 bases). The CDR3 contains 12 residues. Germline V gene data show CDR1 as SQVTM and CDR2 as ANQGSEA. V was trimmed by 4 bases and J by 0 bases, leaving 7 bases between them. This CDR3 is CSVGLSSYEQYF. As DNA, the CDR3 is TGCAGCGTTGGACTATCCTCCTACGAGCAGTACTTC.

The chain uses TRBV6-1 and TRBJ2-1; 7 bases fit TRBD2. V lost 6 bases, J lost 4 bases, and 12 bases stayed unmatched. Germline values: CDR1 MNHNS, CDR2 SASEGT. There are 16 residues in the CDR3. The chain's CDR3 is CASRPSVSGVYNEQFF. Here the CDR3 DNA reads TGTGCCAGCAGACCCTCCGTGAGCGGGGTATACAATGAGCAGTTCTTC.

The chain carries TRBV29-1 and TRBJ1-1, with D possibly matching TRBD1 (6 bases). Per the germline V gene, CDR1 is SQVTM and CDR2 is ANQGSEA. V shed 3 bases and J shed 5 bases, with 16 bases lying between them. The CDR3 is made up of 14 amino acids. The CDR3 DNA follows: TGCAGCGTTGACCGTGGGGGGGCGAAGACTGAAGCTTTCTTT. Its protein product is CSVDRGGAKTEAFF.

This clonotype has only one observation. This chain connects TRBV7-2 to TRBJ2-1; 7 bases align to TRBD1. This CDR3 contains 13 residues. The J segment lost 9 bases and the V segment lost 4 bases, leaving 6 bases of the junction unmatched. Germline assignment: CDR1 SGHTA and CDR2 FQGNSA. The CDR3 region is CASSSRQGGEQFF. The CDR3 DNA sequence: TGTGCCAGCAGCTCCCGACAGGGTGGTGAGCAGTTCTTC. Supplemented by reference TRBV7-2 and TRBJ2-1, the full variable domain reads GAGVSQSPSNKVTEKGKDVELRCDPISGHTALYWYRQSLGQGLEFLIYFQGNSAPDKSGLPSDRFSAERTGGSVSTLTIQRTQQEDSAVYLCASSSRQGGEQFFGPGTRLTVL.

The CDR3 region is CASSFPTPGANVLTF. CDR3 DNA sequence: TGCGCCAGCAGCTTCCCTACACCTGGGGCCAACGTCCTGACTTTC. The chain carries TRBV5-1 and TRBJ2-6; D unresolved. The CDR3 has 15 amino acids. Germline V gene lookup returns CDR1 SGHRS and CDR2 YFSETQ. The V and J ends lost 2 bases and 2 bases respectively, with 8 bases between them.

This chain uses TRBV3-1 with TRBJ2-1, with a weak D call TRBD2 (5 bases). This CDR3 spans 15 amino acids. Germline V gene sequence: CDR1 LGHDT, CDR2 YNNKEL (reference sequence). V was trimmed by 4 bases and J by 6 bases, leaving 16 bases between them. The CDR3 nucleotides read TGTGCCAGCAGCCCCCGGGCTAGCCTCGGCAATGAGCAGTTCTTC. It specifies CASSPRASLGNEQFF.

This chain connects TRBV3-1 to TRBJ1-1; D ambiguous. The CDR3 is 15 amino acids. Trimming took 4 bases from V and 3 from J, leaving 15 bases between them. CDR1 and CDR2 (germline): LGHDT, YNNKEL (reference sequence). This CDR3 reads CASSPIALGDTEAFF. As DNA, the CDR3 is TGTGCCAGCAGCCCCATCGCACTCGGGGACACTGAAGCTTTCTTT.

The V call is TRBV5-1, the J call TRBJ2-5; tentatively, D is TRBD2 (6 bases). The V and J ends lost 0 bases and 5 bases respectively, with 11 bases between them. The V gene's germline CDR1 is SGHRS and CDR2 YFSETQ. The CDR3 loop spans 14 amino acids. The CDR3 sequence is CASSLGGGLETQYF. The CDR3 DNA reads TGCGCCAGCAGCTTGGGGGGAGGATTGGAGACCCAGTACTTC.

This clonotype occurred many times. This chain uses TRBV5-1 with TRBJ1-1; tentatively, D is TRBD1 (5 bases). Per the germline V gene, CDR1 is SGHRS and CDR2 is YFSETQ. V was clipped by 1 base and J by 3 bases, with 10 bases between them. This CDR3 contains 14 residues. The CDR3 DNA follows: TGCGCCAGCAGCTTGAAGGGGTACGACACTGAAGCTTTCTTT. This codes for CASSLKGYDTEAFF.

This clonotype occurred many times. The CDR3 reads CASSLEGSHGYTF. The CDR3 coding sequence is TGCGCCAGCAGCTTGGAGGGATCCCATGGCTACACCTTC. This sequence joins TRBV5-1 and TRBJ1-2; D is uncertain. Germline CDR1 reads SGHRS; CDR2 reads YFSETQ. Trimming removed 0 bases from V and 6 bases from J, with 9 bases in between. This CDR3 comprises 13 residues.

This clonotype has a count of ten or more. The CDR3 bases are TGTGCCAGCAGCCCCCCTGGGGGTGAGCAGTTCTTC. The encoded protein is CASSPPGGEQFF. J is TRBJ2-1 and V is TRBV7-9; D may be TRBD1 or TRBD2 (5 bases each). The CDR3 contains 12 residues. Per the germline V gene, CDR1 is SEHNR and CDR2 is FQNEAQ (reference sequence). Trimming cost V 5 bases and J 9 bases, with 11 bases left between them.

The chain couples TRBV5-1 to TRBJ2-1, with 10 bases aligning to TRBD2. J lost 4 bases, V lost 1 base, and 5 bases had no gene match. Looked up from germline, CDR1 is SGHRS and CDR2 is YFSETQ. The CDR3 is 16 amino acids. The CDR3 is CASSLSPSGGYNEQFF. In nucleotides, the CDR3 is TGCGCCAGCAGCTTGTCGCCTAGCGGGGGTTACAATGAGCAGTTCTTC.

This clonotype was seen only a few times. V is TRBV10-3 and J is TRBJ2-7, with a possible D match to TRBD1 (5 bases). The CDR3 spans 14 residues. The germline V gene has CDR1 ENHRY and CDR2 SYGVKD. V lost 0 bases and J 6 bases, leaving 12 bases between the germline ends. The CDR3 reads CAISESRGTGEQYF. The CDR3 nucleotides are TGTGCCATCAGTGAGTCAAGGGGTACGGGCGAGCAGTACTTC.

This clonotype was seen only a few times. This chain links TRBV6-1 with TRBJ1-5; D is possibly TRBD1 (6 bases). The CDR3 is 14 amino acids. Germline values: CDR1 MNHNS, CDR2 SASEGT. The V and J ends lost 2 bases and 10 bases respectively, with 15 bases between them. CDR3 nucleotide sequence: TGTGCCAGCAGTGAACAGCTCCGACAGGTCCCCCAGCATTTT. Amino acid sequence: CASSEQLRQVPQHF.

The genes are TRBV11-1 and TRBJ2-1; TRBD2 matches at 7 bases. After removal of 1 base from V and 5 bases from J, the junction contained 14 bases not matched to a gene. Germline CDR1 and CDR2: SGHAT and FQDESV (reference sequence). The CDR3 totals 18 residues. The CDR3 DNA reads as TGTGCCAGCAGCTTAGAAGTTAGAGCGGGGCCGACCCACAATGAGCAGTTCTTC. This encodes CASSLEVRAGPTHNEQFF.

The chain joins TRBV11-2 to TRBJ2-1; TRBD2 agrees at 10 bases. CDR3 length equals 17 residues. CDR1 is SGHAT and CDR2 is FQNNGV in the germline V gene. With V trimmed by 5 bases and J by 5 bases, 12 bases remained unmatched. CDR3 DNA: TGTGCCAGCAGCCCCGCCCAGTTAGCGGGGGGTAACAATGAGCAGTTCTTC. It is translated as CASSPAQLAGGNNEQFF. Supplemented by reference TRBV11-2 and TRBJ2-1, the full variable domain reads EAGVAQSPRYKIIEKRQSVAFWCNPISGHATLYWYQQILGQGPKLLIQFQNNGVVDDSQLPKDRFSAERLKGVDSTLKIQPAKLEDSAVYLCASSPAQLAGGNNEQFFGPGTRLTVL.